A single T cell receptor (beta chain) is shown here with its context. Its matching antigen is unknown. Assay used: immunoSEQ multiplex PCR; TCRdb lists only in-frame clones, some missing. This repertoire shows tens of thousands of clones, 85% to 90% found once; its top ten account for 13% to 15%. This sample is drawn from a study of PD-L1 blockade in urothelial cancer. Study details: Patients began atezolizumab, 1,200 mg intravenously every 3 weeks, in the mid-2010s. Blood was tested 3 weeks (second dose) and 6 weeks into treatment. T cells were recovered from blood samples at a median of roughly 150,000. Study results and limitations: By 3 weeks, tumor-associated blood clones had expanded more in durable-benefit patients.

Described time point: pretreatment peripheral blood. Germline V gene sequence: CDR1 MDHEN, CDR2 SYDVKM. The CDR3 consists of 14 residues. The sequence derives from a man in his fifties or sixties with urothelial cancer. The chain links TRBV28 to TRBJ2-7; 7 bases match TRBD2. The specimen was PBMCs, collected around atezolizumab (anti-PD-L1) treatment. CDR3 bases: TGTGCCAGCCTCCCCGAGGACGGAGGGAGGGGCGGAATCGTC. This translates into CASLPEDGGRGGIV.